This T cell receptor (beta chain) was sequenced during a study of early T cells in non-severe SARS-CoV-2 infection. Study-wide context: Investigators sequenced bulk RNA drawn from unsorted whole blood, and chains remained unpaired. Study-wide findings and caveats: Matching against VDJdb likely underestimated virus-specific expansions, favoring anti-spike CD8.

The TCR library protocol attached unique molecular identifiers to the individual cDNA molecules. TCRdb independently ran MiXCR on the 5' RACE reads; one entry per CDR3 protein. Altogether some 80,000 distinct CDR3 sequences are present, roughly an eighth being singletons, with the ten largest covering approximately 7%. This clonotype appeared a few times. Antigen: not known. The trim removed 4 bases at V and 1 base at J, leaving 5 bases unmatched. Germline-derived CDR1 and CDR2 are SGHRS and YFSETQ. The CDR3 has 14 amino acids. The TCR sequence derives from an adult who was a healthcare worker with PCR-confirmed SARS-CoV-2 infection or an uninfected control (not recorded which). The rearrangement joins TRBV5-1 to TRBJ2-7; 7 bases are shared with TRBD2. Sequencing input: whole blood. In DNA form, the CDR3 reads TGCGCCAGCAGCCGGGACTATCAATCCTACGAGCAGTACTTC. Translation gives CASSRDYQSYEQYF.